These 31 T cell receptor beta chains were all obtained from the same sample, sequenced in a study of cytomegalovirus exposure and HLA in healthy donors listed by TCRdb under 2017. Library preparation employed the immunoSEQ multiplex PCR assay. For the multiplex PCR, a mixture combining 60 forward primers for TCR Vbeta segments and 13 reverse primers for TCR Jbeta segments was used. TCRdb retrieved this table from immuneACCESS and kept in-frame rearrangements only. Not all clones are present; in checked studies, unresolved V genes account for under half, and no reason is known for the remainder. This sample is represented by some 100,000 clones; more than 75% of them were singletons. The ten largest account for just under 4% of the sample. Sequenced material: PBMCs. The receptors come from a woman between 45 and 60 years old in good health and CMV-seropositive.

The rearrangement joins TRBV2 to TRBJ2-7; tentative D call: TRBD2 (7 bases). Germline V gene sequence: CDR1 SNHLY, CDR2 FYNNEI. Trimming removed 7 bases from V and 6 bases from J, with 16 bases in between. This CDR3 is built from 13 residues. The CDR3 DNA sequence: TGTGCCAGCATCGAGTGGAGGGGGGGCGAGCAGTACTTC. Its translation: CASIEWRGGEQYF.

This clone showed up just a few times. V and J are TRBV6-5 and TRBJ1-6, with a possible D match to TRBD1 (5 bases). Germline V gene lookup returns CDR1 MNHEY and CDR2 SVGAGI. The CDR3 covers 16 residues. With 3 bases removed from V and 7 bases from J, the gap between germline ends came to 16 bases. CDR3 amino acids: CASSYRDRSFNSPLHF. The CDR3 DNA follows: TGTGCCAGCAGTTATCGAGACAGAAGCTTCAATTCACCCCTCCACTTT.

The rearrangement links TRBV30 to TRBJ2-5, with D tentatively TRBD2 (6 bases). Trimming removed 1 base from V and 5 bases from J, with 17 bases in between. The germline gives CDR1 GTSNPN, CDR2 SVGIG (reference sequence). The CDR3 sequence is 15 residues long. CDR3 DNA: TGTGCCTGGAGTGCCCCAAGCGGGTCGGGGGAGACCCAGTACTTC. Amino acids: CAWSAPSGSGETQYF.

The CDR3 DNA reads as TGTGCCAGCAGTCCGAGGACACCTCATCAGCCCCAGCATTTT. Its translation: CASSPRTPHQPQHF. The V gene is TRBV6-5, the J gene TRBJ1-5; D is possibly TRBD1 (5 bases). The CDR3 totals 14 residues. Looked up from germline, CDR1 is MNHEY and CDR2 is SVGAGI. With 5 bases removed from V and 5 bases from J, the gap between germline ends came to 13 bases.

The chain is built from TRBV7-8 and TRBJ1-2; 10 bases are a match to TRBD1. CDR3 length: 14 residues. The ends lost 3 bases at V and 9 bases at J; junction bases unmatched: 7. Germline assignment: CDR1 SGHVS and CDR2 FQNEAQ. CDR3 in amino acids: CASSFGQGDRSYTF. As DNA, the CDR3 is TGTGCCAGCAGCTTTGGACAGGGGGATAGGAGCTACACCTTC.

The chain has TRBV7-9 and TRBJ2-5; 9 bases fit TRBD1. The J call may be mistaken, given a closer DNA end match to TRBJ2-7. The CDR3 contains 14 residues. The germline gives CDR1 SEHNR, CDR2 FQNEAQ (reference sequence). The CDR3 protein is CASSLVTGGDEQYF. The CDR3, as DNA: TGTGCCAGCAGCTTGGTTACAGGGGGCGACGAGCAGTACTTC.

Comments on this clone: The junction departs from germline at one end; a sequencing error may be responsible. V is TRBV7-9 and J is TRBJ2-2; D might be TRBD2 (7 bases). This CDR3 spans 16 amino acids. From germline, CDR1 is SEHNR and CDR2 FQNEAQ (reference sequence). CDR3 sequence reads: CSSTHKGGPNTGELFF. CDR3 nucleotide sequence: TGTTCCAGCACCCACAAGGGGGGGCCGAACACCGGGGAGCTGTTTTTT.

The chain has TRBV5-1 and TRBJ1-5; weak D call: TRBD1 (6 bases). Germline V CDR1 and CDR2: SGHRS, YFSETQ. This CDR3 is built from 14 residues. V dropped 4 bases and J dropped 7 bases, with 15 bases sitting between them. CDR3 DNA: TGCGCCAGCAGCCCACATCAGGGGATGCAGCCCCAGCATTTT. Translated, it gives CASSPHQGMQPQHF.

The chain employs TRBV6-6 and TRBJ2-7; no firm D call. The CDR3 covers 13 residues. Germline V gene lookup returns CDR1 MNHNY and CDR2 SVGAGI (reference sequence). The V and J ends lost 2 bases and 4 bases respectively, with 9 bases between them. The DNA of the CDR3 is TGTGCCAGCAGTTACCCGTCCGCGTACGAGCAGTACTTC. Amino acid sequence: CASSYPSAYEQYF.

This clone was recorded a few times. V usage is TRBV6-5 and J usage is TRBJ1-2; D might be TRBD1 (5 bases). V was clipped by 6 bases and J by 3 bases, with 14 bases between them. The CDR3 has 14 amino acids. Germline V lookup: CDR1 MNHEY, CDR2 SVGAGI. In DNA form, the CDR3 reads TGTGCCAGCAGGGCAGGGAATCAGGACTATGGCTACACCTTC. Translating it yields CASRAGNQDYGYTF.

This chain links TRBV27 with TRBJ2-3, with TRBD1 matching 9 bases. The CDR3 covers 16 residues. J gave up 3 bases and V 10 bases, and 14 bases lay outside the gene matches. CDR1 MNHEY and CDR2 SMNVEV come from the germline V gene (reference sequence). This CDR3 reads CATNSFPGQGTDTQYF. CDR3 DNA: TGTGCCACCAACTCATTTCCGGGACAGGGTACAGATACGCAGTATTTT.

The chain recombines TRBV13 with TRBJ1-5; D may be TRBD1 (6 bases). The V gene's germline CDR1 is PRHDT and CDR2 FYEKMQ (reference sequence). The CDR3 extends over 14 amino acids. The V gene lost 3 bases and the J gene lost 3 bases, with 9 bases spanning the gap. The CDR3 coding sequence is TGTGCCAGCAGCTTGACAGGACCCAATCAGCCCCAGCATTTT. It is translated as CASSLTGPNQPQHF.

The chain is built from TRBV18 and TRBJ1-5; 7 bases are a match to TRBD1. V shed 3 bases, J shed 7 bases, and the junction held 12 bases outside the gene matches. The germline V gene has CDR1 KGHSH and CDR2 LQKENI. CDR3 length equals 16 residues. CDR3 region: CASSPTGQKKEQPQHF. As DNA, the CDR3 is TGTGCCAGCTCACCGACGGGACAGAAGAAGGAACAGCCCCAGCATTTT. The full variable domain, rest sourced from reference TRBV18 and TRBJ1-5, is NAGVMQNPRHLVRRRGQEARLRCSPMKGHSHVYWYRQLPEEGLKFMVYLQKENIIDESGMPKERFSAEFPKEGPSILRIQQVVRGDSAAYFCASSPTGQKKEQPQHFGDGTRLSIL.

The CDR3 is CASSQDEGTYEQYF. The DNA for the CDR3 is TGCGCCAGCAGCCAAGATGAAGGGACTTACGAGCAGTACTTC. The gene calls are TRBV4-1 and TRBJ2-7; weak D call: TRBD2 (6 bases). The CDR3 is 14 residues long. V was trimmed by 0 bases and J by 4 bases, leaving 10 bases between them. Germline lookup yields CDR1 MGHRA and CDR2 YSYEKL.

V usage is TRBV19 and J usage is TRBJ1-5; D perhaps matches TRBD1 (5 bases). The length of the CDR3 is 14 residues. V was clipped by 7 bases and J by 0 bases, with 10 bases between them. The germline V gene encodes CDR1 LNHDA and CDR2 SQIVND (reference sequence). CDR3 in DNA: TGTGCCAGTACCCGGACACCTAGCAATCAGCCCCAGCATTTT. It translates to CASTRTPSNQPQHF.

The chain employs TRBV7-6 and TRBJ2-1; 9 nucleotides align to TRBD1. With 4 bases clipped from V and 4 bases from J, the junction kept 14 bases outside the gene matches. The length of the CDR3 is 18 residues. Per the germline V gene, CDR1 is SGHVS and CDR2 is FNYEAQ. CDR3 sequence reads: CASSSKKRPTGGYNEQFF. As DNA, the CDR3 is TGTGCCAGCAGCTCGAAAAAACGACCGACAGGGGGGTACAATGAGCAGTTCTTC.

The chain employs TRBV7-9 and TRBJ2-1; 7 bases map to TRBD2. V shed 2 bases, J shed 6 bases, and the junction held 10 bases outside the gene matches. There are 16 residues in the CDR3. Germline V CDR1 and CDR2: SEHNR, FQNEAQ (reference sequence). For the CDR3, the DNA is TGTGCCAGCAGCTTACCAGGACTAGAAGGGGCCAATGAGCAGTTCTTC. Its translation is CASSLPGLEGANEQFF.

The V call is TRBV10-3, the J call TRBJ1-1, with a possible D match to TRBD1 (5 bases). Germline loops: CDR1 ENHRY, CDR2 SYGVKD. This CDR3 contains 13 residues. Trimming removed 6 bases from V and 9 bases from J, with 17 bases in between. The CDR3 here is CAISPGAQEKAFF. The CDR3 region has the DNA TGTGCCATCAGCCCTGGGGCACAAGAGAAAGCTTTCTTT.

This clone was observed a handful of times. This chain joins TRBV4-1 and TRBJ1-1; TRBD1 matches 8 bases. Germline values: CDR1 MGHRA, CDR2 YSYEKL. The ends lost 5 bases at V and 6 bases at J; junction bases unmatched: 8. CDR3 size: 14 residues. CDR3 residues: CASSMDREAPEAFF. The CDR3 coding sequence is TGCGCCAGCAGCATGGACAGGGAAGCCCCTGAAGCTTTCTTT.

This chain connects TRBV2 to TRBJ2-5; D is possibly TRBD1 (6 bases). The V gene lost 6 bases and the J gene lost 5 bases, with 13 bases spanning the gap. This CDR3 spans 13 amino acids. Germline values: CDR1 SNHLY, CDR2 FYNNEI. CDR3 sequence reads: CASRPQGPETQYF. The CDR3 bases are TGTGCCAGCAGGCCCCAGGGGCCCGAGACCCAGTACTTC.

The rearrangement uses TRBV6-5 and TRBJ2-5; maybe TRBD2 (6 bases). Trimming removed 5 bases from V and 7 bases from J, with 17 bases in between. CDR1 and CDR2 (germline): MNHEY, SVGAGI. The CDR3 runs 14 residues. As DNA, the CDR3 is TGTGCCAGCAGTCTAGAGCCCCGGGGGTGGACCCAGTACTTC. Protein: CASSLEPRGWTQYF.

V and J are TRBV6-1 and TRBJ2-1, with 11 bases matching TRBD1. V shed 8 bases and J 6 bases; nucleotides not matched to a gene: 9. CDR1 is MNHNS and CDR2 is SASEGT in the germline V gene. CDR3 length: 15 amino acids. The DNA of the CDR3 is TGTGCCAGCGGGGCCGGGACAGGGGGTCTCAATGAGCAGTTCTTC. Translated, it gives CASGAGTGGLNEQFF.

This chain links TRBV18 with TRBJ2-1, with D perhaps matching TRBD1 (5 bases). Per the germline V gene, CDR1 is KGHSH and CDR2 is LQKENI. The CDR3 is made up of 12 amino acids. Trimming stripped 5 bases from V and 8 bases from J, with 10 bases between. CDR3 protein: CASSWQGDEQFF. CDR3 DNA: TGTGCCAGCTCATGGCAGGGCGATGAGCAGTTCTTC.

In its sample, this clone was seen a few times. This rearrangement joins TRBV19 to TRBJ1-1, with 10 bases aligning to TRBD1. This CDR3 has 15 amino acids. Germline CDR1 reads LNHDA; CDR2 reads SQIVND (reference sequence). The V gene end was trimmed by 2 bases and the J gene end by 6 bases; junction bases not matched to a gene: 6. The CDR3: CASSISLTGGAEAFF. The DNA of the CDR3 is TGTGCCAGTAGTATATCCCTGACAGGGGGCGCTGAAGCTTTCTTT.

The genes are TRBV10-1 and TRBJ1-2, with D tentatively TRBD1 (5 bases). Trimming took 4 bases from V and 6 from J, leaving 12 bases between them. CDR1 is WNHNN and CDR2 is SYGVQD in the germline V gene (reference sequence). The CDR3 spans 13 residues. DNA of the CDR3: TGCGCCAGCAGTGCTCAGGGTTTTGATGGCTACACCTTC. It specifies CASSAQGFDGYTF.

This clone was seen only a few times. The chain links TRBV9 to TRBJ1-1; 12 bases agree with TRBD1. The CDR3 has 15 amino acids. With V trimmed by 3 bases and J by 2 bases, 2 bases remained unmatched. Germline V gene sequence: CDR1 SGDLS, CDR2 YYNGEE. The CDR3 DNA sequence: TGTGCCAGCAGCGCAGGGACAGGGGGCAACACTGAAGCTTTCTTT. This codes for CASSAGTGGNTEAFF.

This sequence joins TRBV5-6 and TRBJ2-3, with TRBD2 matching 8 bases. The V gene end was trimmed by 4 bases and the J gene end by 3 bases; junction bases not matched to a gene: 10. The CDR3 spans 16 residues. Per germline, CDR1 SGHDT and CDR2 YYEEEE. The CDR3 DNA follows: TGTGCCAGCAGCGGACGACTAGCGAGTACGACAGATACGCAGTATTTT. The encoded protein is CASSGRLASTTDTQYF.

This clone was seen once. This chain joins TRBV5-1 and TRBJ2-1; the D gene is possibly TRBD1 (5 bases). Germline V gene sequence: CDR1 SGHRS, CDR2 YFSETQ. The CDR3 extends over 13 amino acids. The V gene lost 3 bases and the J gene lost 4 bases, with 8 bases spanning the gap. Here the CDR3 reads CASSSRQYNEQFF. CDR3 coding DNA: TGCGCCAGCAGCTCCCGACAGTACAATGAGCAGTTCTTC.

This clone was picked up one time. The chain joins TRBV7-9 to TRBJ2-3; the D gene is possibly TRBD2 (7 bases). The germline gives CDR1 SEHNR, CDR2 FQNEAQ (reference sequence). The V gene lost 7 bases and the J gene lost 1 base, with 18 bases spanning the gap. The CDR3 loop spans 16 amino acids. CDR3 loop: CASTPEGGGRTDTQYF. DNA for the CDR3: TGTGCCAGCACCCCGGAGGGCGGGGGCCGCACAGATACGCAGTATTTT.

CDR3: CASSPRTSGRQTQYF. The DNA of the CDR3 is TGTGCCAGCAGCCCCAGGACTAGCGGGAGGCAGACCCAGTACTTC. This chain connects TRBV9 to TRBJ2-5; 14 nucleotides agree with TRBD2. V shed 4 bases and J 6 bases; nucleotides not matched to a gene: 5. The CDR3 has 15 amino acids. Looked up from germline, CDR1 is SGDLS and CDR2 is YYNGEE. Variable domain in full (rest from reference TRBV9 and TRBJ2-5): DSGVTQTPKHLITATGQRVTLRCSPRSGDLSVYWYQQSLDQGLQFLIQYYNGEERAKGNILERFSAQQFPDLHSELNLSSLELGDSALYFCASSPRTSGRQTQYFGPGTRLLVL.

This clone has just one count. The chain recombines TRBV5-6 with TRBJ1-3, with TRBD1 matching over 7 bases. The germline CDR1 and CDR2 sequences are SGHDT and YYEEEE. The CDR3 consists of 18 residues. With 2 bases clipped from V and 0 bases from J, the junction kept 11 bases outside the gene matches. The CDR3 spells CASSFSFGQEDSGNTIYF. As DNA, the CDR3 is TGTGCCAGCAGCTTTTCCTTTGGACAGGAAGACTCTGGAAACACCATATATTTT.